The 13 T cell receptor beta chains given below trace back to one sample, sequenced in a study of blood T cell repertoires in COVID-19. The protocol was immunoSEQ multiplex PCR, while the TCRdb copy is restricted to in-frame clones and leaves out a portion. The sample lists about 82,000 clones, around 89% occurring once. The sequenced sample was PBMCs or T cells enriched from blood (not recorded which). The receptor set was obtained from a woman in her forties or fifties with acute COVID-19.

The chain combines TRBV18 with TRBJ2-1, with 7 bases identical to TRBD2. Germline lookup yields CDR1 KGHSH and CDR2 LQKENI. Unmatched junction bases numbered 0, after V lost 0 bases and J lost 10 bases. The CDR3 spans 12 residues. The CDR3 coding sequence is TGTGCCAGCTCACCACCAGCGGGGGAGCAGTTCTTC. It yields the protein CASSPPAGEQFF. Full variable domain (outside the CDR3, taken from reference TRBV18 and TRBJ2-1): NAGVMQNPRHLVRRRGQEARLRCSPMKGHSHVYWYRQLPEEGLKFMVYLQKENIIDESGMPKERFSAEFPKEGPSILRIQQVVRGDSAAYFCASSPPAGEQFFGPGTRLTVL.

The chain combines TRBV10-3 with TRBJ2-2; 10 positions match TRBD1. In germline, CDR1 is ENHRY, CDR2 SYGVKD. The length of the CDR3 is 15 residues. Germline trimming cut 6 bases from V and 6 bases from J; bases unmatched to any gene: 7. CDR3 region: CAIRTGTGDAGELFF. Here the CDR3 DNA reads TGTGCCATCAGGACCGGGACAGGGGACGCCGGGGAGCTGTTTTTT.

CDR3 protein: CAWSRGILNQPQHF. The CDR3 bases are TGTGCCTGGAGTAGGGGGATCCTCAATCAGCCCCAGCATTTT. The chain joins TRBV30 to TRBJ1-5; TRBD1 might be the D (6 bases). This CDR3 is 14 amino acids long. CDR1 and CDR2 (germline): GTSNPN, SVGIG (reference sequence). With 2 bases removed from V and 3 bases from J, the gap between germline ends came to 11 bases.

This chain connects TRBV5-1 to TRBJ2-3; TRBD1 might be the D (5 bases). The CDR3 length is 15 residues. Trimming took 4 bases from V and 0 from J, leaving 12 bases between them. CDR1 and CDR2 from the germline V gene are SGHRS and YFSETQ. CDR3: CASSTDTPSTDTQYF. CDR3 in DNA: TGCGCCAGCAGCACGGACACCCCTAGCACAGATACGCAGTATTTT.

CDR3 DNA sequence: TGTGCCAGCAGTTCCCCCCGGCCAGGTCATGCCAAAAACATTCAGTACTTC. Protein sequence: CASSSPRPGHAKNIQYF. The V gene is TRBV27, the J gene TRBJ2-4, with D unresolved. Trimming took off 4 bases at V and 1 base at J, with 17 bases between the two ends. CDR3 size: 17 residues. The germline CDR1 and CDR2 sequences are MNHEY and SMNVEV (reference sequence).

CDR3: CASSLEPGDSNQPQHF. The CDR3 nucleotides read TGTGCCAGCAGCTTAGAACCAGGGGATAGCAATCAGCCCCAGCATTTT. This chain joins TRBV7-6 and TRBJ1-5; possible D gene TRBD1, 6 bases. Looked up from germline, CDR1 is SGHVS and CDR2 is FNYEAQ. The germline V and J ends were trimmed by 1 base and 0 bases, with 10 bases remaining between them. The CDR3 has 16 amino acids.

The V call is TRBV7-2, the J call TRBJ1-5, with D possibly being TRBD1 (5 bases). CDR3 length: 14 residues. The V end was cut by 3 bases, the J end by 6 bases, with 12 bases between. Germline V gives CDR1 SGHTA, CDR2 FQGNSA. CDR3 sequence reads: CASSFDSVGQPQHF. CDR3 DNA sequence: TGTGCCAGCAGCTTCGACAGTGTGGGTCAGCCCCAGCATTTT. The complete variable domain, with remaining parts taken from reference TRBV7-2 and TRBJ1-5, reads GAGVSQSPSNKVTEKGKDVELRCDPISGHTALYWYRQSLGQGLEFLIYFQGNSAPDKSGLPSDRFSAERTGGSVSTLTIQRTQQEDSAVYLCASSFDSVGQPQHFGDGTRLSIL.

CDR3 in amino acids: CASSLVQRDEQFF. In DNA, the CDR3 is TGTGCCAGCAGCTTAGTCCAGCGGGATGAGCAGTTCTTC. V is TRBV7-8 and J is TRBJ2-1; a weak D match, TRBD2 (6 bases). Trimming shortened V by 1 base and J by 8 bases, and 9 bases separated the two germline ends. Germline CDR1 SGHVS, CDR2 FQNEAQ. The CDR3 is made up of 13 amino acids.

This clone occurred a few times. The chain carries TRBV7-3 and TRBJ1-1; the D gene is possibly TRBD1 (5 bases). Looked up from germline, CDR1 is SGHTA and CDR2 is FQGTGA. The CDR3 consists of 14 residues. V lost 5 bases and J 2 bases, leaving 12 bases between the germline ends. In DNA form, the CDR3 reads TGTGCCAGCAGCCTCGCAGGGTTAAACACTGAAGCTTTCTTT. It specifies CASSLAGLNTEAFF.

The chain is built from TRBV19 and TRBJ2-1; maybe TRBD1 (5 bases). The CDR3 is 15 amino acids. V was cut by 7 bases and J by 1 base, with 14 bases left in between. The germline CDR1 and CDR2 sequences are LNHDA and SQIVND (reference sequence). The CDR3 reads CASTPRAESYNEQFF. The CDR3 coding sequence is TGTGCCAGTACTCCCAGGGCGGAATCCTACAATGAGCAGTTCTTC.

The chain has TRBV27 and TRBJ2-3; unclear D gene. CDR1 is MNHEY and CDR2 is SMNVEV in the germline V gene (reference sequence). V was pared by 4 bases and J by 5 bases, with 7 bases between. The CDR3 runs to 12 residues. The CDR3 DNA sequence: TGTGCCAGCAGTTCCCAGATAGATACGCAGTATTTT. Protein: CASSSQIDTQYF.

The V call is TRBV6-1, the J call TRBJ2-7; possibly TRBD1 for D (6 bases). CDR1 MNHNS and CDR2 SASEGT come from the germline V gene. V dropped 3 bases and J dropped 3 bases, with 12 bases sitting between them. The CDR3 is 14 amino acids. The CDR3 is CASSDRTAYYEQYF. The CDR3 region has the DNA TGTGCCAGCAGTGACCGGACAGCGTACTACGAGCAGTACTTC.

The J gene is TRBJ1-1, the V gene TRBV27; tentative D call: TRBD1 (5 bases). Per the germline V gene, CDR1 is MNHEY and CDR2 is SMNVEV (reference sequence). There are 13 residues in the CDR3. Trimming stripped 8 bases from V and 7 bases from J, with 17 bases between. The CDR3: CASPRGEGIEAFF. The CDR3 nucleotides are TGTGCCAGCCCAAGAGGGGAGGGCATTGAAGCTTTCTTT.